The 24 T cell receptor beta chains listed next were all sequenced from one sample in a study of read filtering for tumor transcriptome and immune sequencing. The library was built from roughly 400 ng RNA with molecular barcoded adaptors for alpha/delta and beta/gamma chains. TCRdb recomputed calls from the reads with MiXCR, one row per CDR3 protein. The table shows approximately 37,000 distinct CDR3 sequences, with approximately 15% occurring only once. Input material: a population of CD138-negative cells sorted from bone marrow. The receptor source for this set is a donor over 35 with multiple myeloma.

This clonotype was counted ten times or more. The DNA of the CDR3 is TGCGCCAGCAGCCAAGATGCAGGGGGTATATTCAATCAGCCCCAGCATTTT. It encodes CASSQDAGGIFNQPQHF. The chain couples TRBV4-1 to TRBJ1-5; 7 bases agree with TRBD1. The trim removed 0 bases at V and 3 bases at J, leaving 8 bases unmatched. CDR3 length equals 17 residues. Germline assignment: CDR1 MGHRA and CDR2 YSYEKL.

This clonotype showed up many times. V and J are TRBV18 and TRBJ2-1; 8 nucleotides align to TRBD2. This CDR3 has 14 residues. J lost 5 bases, V lost 3 bases, and 3 bases had no gene match. Germline CDR1 and CDR2: KGHSH and LQKENI. The CDR3 sequence: CASSPLRGDNEQFF. The CDR3 DNA is TGTGCCAGCTCACCTTTGCGGGGGGACAATGAGCAGTTCTTC. Filled out from reference TRBV18 and TRBJ2-1, the complete variable domain reads NAGVMQNPRHLVRRRGQEARLRCSPMKGHSHVYWYRQLPEEGLKFMVYLQKENIIDESGMPKERFSAEFPKEGPSILRIQQVVRGDSAAYFCASSPLRGDNEQFFGPGTRLTVL.

The sample holds many counts of this clonotype. J is TRBJ2-3 and V is TRBV7-9; D is uncertain. The CDR3 spans 14 residues. V was trimmed by 6 bases and J by 1 base, leaving 11 bases between them. In germline, CDR1 is SEHNR, CDR2 FQNEAQ (reference sequence). CDR3 in DNA: TGTGCCAGCAGTCCAGGTGGGGGCACAGATACGCAGTATTTT. This encodes CASSPGGGTDTQYF.

This clonotype came up many times. This chain joins TRBV5-1 and TRBJ2-3, with 9 bases fitting TRBD1. After removal of 4 bases from V and 4 bases from J, the junction contained 7 bases not matched to a gene. This CDR3 has 15 amino acids. Germline V gene lookup returns CDR1 SGHRS and CDR2 YFSETQ. CDR3 sequence reads: CASSRYRGQADTQYF. CDR3 in DNA: TGCGCCAGCAGCCGCTACAGGGGGCAAGCAGATACGCAGTATTTT.

This clonotype was counted at least ten times. This rearrangement joins TRBV29-1 to TRBJ1-1; TRBD1 might be the D (6 bases). The CDR3 covers 13 residues. V lost 0 bases and J lost 6, with 11 bases in between. The germline gives CDR1 SQVTM, CDR2 ANQGSEA. Here the CDR3 reads CSVEDIRGPEAFF. CDR3 sequence (DNA): TGCAGCGTTGAAGATATTCGGGGGCCTGAAGCTTTCTTT.

This clonotype was detected many times. V usage is TRBV3-1 and J usage is TRBJ1-3, with D unclear. The length of the CDR3 is 13 residues. Germline-derived CDR1 and CDR2 are LGHDT and YNNKEL (reference sequence). Trimming shortened V by 0 bases and J by 8 bases, and 8 bases separated the two germline ends. DNA of the CDR3: TGTGCCAGCAGCCAAGATCCGGGCTACACCATATATTTT. This sequence encodes CASSQDPGYTIYF.

This clonotype was seen many times. The V and J genes are TRBV5-4 and TRBJ2-5, with TRBD2 matching over 8 bases. The CDR3 has 15 residues. With 4 bases clipped from V and 6 bases from J, the junction kept 11 bases outside the gene matches. Germline V gene data show CDR1 as SGHNT and CDR2 as YYREEE (reference sequence). For the CDR3, the DNA is TGTGCCAGCAGCGCGGGGGGCCTGGGTCTGAAGACCCAGTACTTC. Translating it yields CASSAGGLGLKTQYF.

On this clonotype: Just one base apart from a much larger clone, this may be a read error. V gene TRBV19 combines with J gene TRBJ2-1, with D maybe TRBD2 (5 bases). Germline V gene data show CDR1 as LNHDA and CDR2 as SQIVND (reference sequence). CDR3 size: 16 residues. V was shortened by 5 bases and J by 5 bases, with 19 bases between the two germline ends. CDR3 coding DNA: TGTGCCAGTAGTGTAGCTTCGCGGCGGGCAAACAATGAGCAGTTCTTC. Protein sequence: CASSVASRRANNEQFF.

This clonotype showed up many times. This chain links TRBV2 with TRBJ1-1, with 7 bases fitting TRBD1. V shed 7 bases, J shed 8 bases, and the junction held 13 bases outside the gene matches. In germline, CDR1 is SNHLY, CDR2 FYNNEI. The length of the CDR3 is 14 residues. CDR3 amino acids: CASNERQGWIEAFF. The CDR3 coding sequence is TGTGCCAGCAACGAACGACAGGGTTGGATAGAAGCTTTCTTT.

The table lists this clonotype with many counts. The V gene is TRBV5-1, the J gene TRBJ2-2; D unresolved. V was trimmed by 2 bases and J by 1 base, leaving 6 bases between them. CDR1 and CDR2 from the germline V gene are SGHRS and YFSETQ. This CDR3 has 14 amino acids. In nucleotides, the CDR3 is TGCGCCAGCAGCTTACTCAGGAACACCGGGGAGCTGTTTTTT. Protein: CASSLLRNTGELFF.

This clonotype was seen ten or more times. CDR3 in amino acids: CASSQWVGDVLEPQHF. CDR3 bases: TGCGCCAGCAGCCAGTGGGTTGGGGATGTCCTGGAGCCCCAGCATTTT. V gene TRBV4-1 combines with J gene TRBJ1-5, with D unclear. The CDR3 has 16 residues. Trimming cost V 3 bases and J 8 bases, with 20 bases left between them. Germline CDR1 MGHRA, CDR2 YSYEKL.

This clonotype was detected ten times or more. The V and J genes are TRBV27 and TRBJ1-1; D gene unclear. Between the trimmed V and J ends, which lost 7 bases and 4 bases, there was a span of 16 bases. Germline-derived CDR1 and CDR2 are MNHEY and SMNVEV (reference sequence). CDR3 length: 14 residues. CDR3 amino acids: CASTAVGRSTEAFF. Here the CDR3 DNA reads TGTGCCAGCACCGCCGTGGGCAGGTCCACTGAAGCTTTCTTT.

As regards this clonotype: A read error is the likely source, as a far larger clone sits one nucleotide away. The chain links TRBV20-1 to TRBJ1-6; no clear D. The CDR3 has 13 amino acids. Germline CDR1 is DFQATT and CDR2 is SNEGSKA (reference sequence). CDR3 DNA: TGCAGTGCTATTCAGCCGGTCCCTCCTAAAGCTCTCTTT. Translating it yields CSAIQPVPPKALF.

This clonotype occurred a few times. The genes are TRBV24-1 and TRBJ2-7; the D gene is possibly TRBD2 (6 bases). The CDR3 is 16 residues long. V lost 6 bases and J lost 3, with 20 bases in between. The germline CDR1 and CDR2 sequences are KGHDR and SFDVKD. As DNA, the CDR3 is TGTGCCACCAGTAATGGCGCGTCGGGGGTCCACTACGAGCAGTACTTC. Protein sequence: CATSNGASGVHYEQYF.

This clonotype was seen repeatedly, ten times or more. V and J are TRBV5-1 and TRBJ2-7; D perhaps matches TRBD1 (5 bases). Germline CDR1 reads SGHRS; CDR2 reads YFSETQ. This CDR3 contains 15 residues. Trimming cost V 0 bases and J 0 bases, with 10 bases left between them. This CDR3 is CASSLDVRVSYEQYF. Here the CDR3 DNA reads TGCGCCAGCAGCTTGGATGTCAGGGTCTCCTACGAGCAGTACTTC.

The sample holds many counts of this clonotype. The chain has TRBV11-3 and TRBJ2-3; D call uncertain. Germline V gene lookup returns CDR1 SGHNT and CDR2 YENEEA. V was shortened by 5 bases and J by 2 bases, with 14 bases between the two germline ends. This CDR3 has 15 amino acids. The CDR3 protein is CASSKPVTHTDTQYF. CDR3 coding DNA: TGTGCCAGCAGCAAACCGGTCACCCACACAGATACGCAGTATTTT.

By frequency in the sample, this clonotype is medium-sized. The V call is TRBV12-3 or TRBV12-4, the J call TRBJ1-1; D call uncertain. The V gene lost 5 bases and the J gene lost 9 bases, with 10 bases spanning the gap. The CDR3 runs 11 residues. Written as DNA, the CDR3 is TGTGCCAGCAGTACTCAGCGGAAAGCTTTCTTT. Its translation is CASSTQRKAFF.

The J gene is TRBJ2-3, the V gene TRBV4-2, with TRBD2 identical over 8 bases. This CDR3 region has 15 residues. The trim removed 7 bases at V and 4 bases at J, leaving 10 bases unmatched. Germline V CDR1 and CDR2: LGHNA, YNFKEQ. The CDR3 protein is CASNGGLDSPDTQYF. Here the CDR3 DNA reads TGTGCCAGCAACGGGGGACTAGATTCTCCAGATACGCAGTATTTT.

This clonotype came up many times. J is TRBJ2-5 and V is TRBV27, with 9 bases identical to TRBD1. V trimming: 0 bases; J trimming: 9 bases; junction bases outside the gene matches: 17. The CDR3 has 18 amino acids. The germline V gene has CDR1 MNHEY and CDR2 SMNVEV (reference sequence). CDR3 sequence: CASSLSWAGTGLKGAQYF. CDR3 nucleotides: TGTGCCAGCAGTTTATCGTGGGCCGGGACAGGGTTAAAGGGGGCCCAGTACTTC.

This clonotype was seen many times. V and J are TRBV20-1 and TRBJ2-2; D gene uncertain. With 0 bases removed from V and 4 bases from J, the gap between germline ends came to 12 bases. The CDR3 extends over 15 amino acids. Germline-derived CDR1 and CDR2 are DFQATT and SNEGSKA (reference sequence). The CDR3 nucleotides are TGCAGTGCTAGAGATCGGATAAGAGGCACCGGGGAGCTGTTTTTT. Translated: CSARDRIRGTGELFF.

This clonotype was recorded many times. CDR3 amino acids: CASSEARYTDTQYF. CDR3 nucleotides: TGTGCCAGCAGTGAAGCACGGTACACAGATACGCAGTATTTT. V is TRBV2 and J is TRBJ2-3; D gene uncertain. The V gene's germline CDR1 is SNHLY and CDR2 FYNNEI. Trimming pared 0 bases from V and 2 bases from J, leaving 6 bases between. The CDR3 is 14 amino acids. Filled out from reference TRBV2 and TRBJ2-3, the complete variable domain reads EPEVTQTPSHQVTQMGQEVILRCVPISNHLYFYWYRQILGQKVEFLVSFYNNEISEKSEIFDDQFSVERPDGSNFTLKIRSTKLEDSAMYFCASSEARYTDTQYFGPGTRLTVL.

This clonotype came up many times. The CDR3 spells CASSPGTGKTYEQYF. The CDR3 DNA sequence: TGTGCCAGCAGCCCCGGGACAGGGAAGACCTACGAGCAGTACTTC. J is TRBJ2-7 and V is TRBV7-9; 9 bases line up with TRBD1. Germline CDR1 is SEHNR and CDR2 is FQNEAQ (reference sequence). The trim removed 5 bases at V and 2 bases at J, leaving 7 bases unmatched. CDR3 size: 15 residues.

In its sample, this clonotype was seen many times. The chain couples TRBV5-1 to TRBJ1-1; TRBD1 is a possible D gene (5 bases). Trimming pared 3 bases from V and 1 base from J, leaving 7 bases between. The CDR3 sequence is 13 residues long. Germline assignment: CDR1 SGHRS and CDR2 YFSETQ. The DNA of the CDR3 is TGCGCCAGCAGCTACGGGGGGAACACTGAAGCTTTCTTT. Translation gives CASSYGGNTEAFF.

This clonotype has a count of ten or more. The J gene is TRBJ2-1, the V gene TRBV7-9; 9 bases line up with TRBD2. V lost 5 bases, J lost 0 bases, and 11 bases stayed unmatched. The CDR3 sequence is 18 residues long. CDR1 and CDR2 (germline): SEHNR, FQNEAQ (reference sequence). Here the CDR3 DNA reads TGTGCCAGCAGCCCCGGGACTAGCTCCTTCTTCTCCTACAATGAGCAGTTCTTC. It translates to CASSPGTSSFFSYNEQFF.